Listed below are T cell receptor beta chains from one sample, sequenced in a study of blood T cell repertoires in COVID-19. The method was immunoSEQ multiplex PCR; TCRdb's version includes in-frame clones alone and lacks a portion of them. In the table there are 210,000 or so clones, approximately 88% of which are singletons. Sequenced material: PBMCs or T cells enriched from blood (not recorded which). The receptors here all came from a woman between 25 and 40 years old who had been exposed to COVID-19. Both conserved end residues are part of each CDR3. D genes are given only for firm matches. Clone sizes are given selectively: once, few, many, or a class where the clone is expanded.

>TRBJ2-1|TRBD2|NA|TRBV19
CALGEGPYNEQFF
TGTGCATTGGGGGAGGGCCCCTACAATGAGCAGTTCTTC
>TRBJ2-7|TRBD1|NA|TRBV5-1
CASSFRGQTGEQYF
TGCGCCAGCAGCTTCAGGGGGCAGACAGGCGAGCAGTACTTC
>TRBJ1-1|NA|NA|TRBV18
CASSPADAATEAFF
TGTGCCAGCTCACCGGCGGATGCAGCCACTGAAGCTTTCTTT
>TRBJ2-6|TRBD1|NA|TRBV19
CASSGQGATISGANVLTF
TGTGCCAGTAGCGGACAGGGGGCTACCATCTCTGGGGCCAACGTCCTGACTTTC
>TRBJ1-2|NA|NA|TRBV10-3
CAISAGRNDGYTF
TGTGCCATCAGTGCTGGCAGAAACGATGGCTACACCTTC
>TRBJ2-3|NA|NA|TRBV5-1
CASSLAETDTQYF
TGCGCCAGCAGCTTGGCCGAGACAGATACGCAGTATTTT
>TRBJ2-7|TRBD2|NA|TRBV7-9
CASSFGTSFYEQYF
TGTGCCAGCAGCTTTGGGACTAGTTTCTACGAGCAGTACTTC
>TRBJ2-2|TRBD2|NA|TRBV7-2
CASSPPGLAGGKLFF
TGTGCCAGCAGCCCCCCGGGACTAGCGGGAGGGAAGCTGTTTTTT
>TRBJ2-1|TRBD2|once|TRBV5-1
CASKETSGYNEQFF
TGCGCCAGCAAAGAGACTAGCGGATACAATGAGCAGTTCTTC
>TRBJ1-3|TRBD1|NA|TRBV18
CASSPRDRVLSGNTIYF
TGTGCCAGCTCACCCCGGGACAGGGTACTTTCTGGAAACACCATATATTTT
>TRBJ1-2|TRBD1|NA|TRBV5-1
CASSRQDRTYGYTF
TGCGCCAGCAGCCGTCAGGACAGGACCTATGGCTACACCTTC
>TRBJ2-7|TRBD1|NA|TRBV6-1
CASSARDRGLSYEQYF
TGTGCCAGCAGTGCCCGGGACAGGGGGTTGTCCTACGAGCAGTACTTC
>TRBJ2-2|TRBD1|NA|TRBV30
CAWRDRGHHGELFF
TGTGCCTGGAGGGACAGGGGGCATCACGGGGAGCTGTTTTTT
>TRBJ2-1|TRBD2|NA|TRBV5-1
CASSLGSSGLYNEQFF
TGCGCCAGCAGCTTGGGTTCTAGCGGACTCTACAATGAGCAGTTCTTC
>TRBJ1-4|TRBD1|NA|TRBV27
CASSLFGQGAFKLFF
TGTGCCAGCAGTTTATTCGGGCAGGGGGCGTTTAAACTGTTTTTT
>TRBJ2-7|NA|once|TRBV2
CASRRMISYEQYF
TGTGCCAGCAGGAGGATGATATCCTACGAGCAGTACTTC
>TRBJ2-2|TRBD1|NA|TRBV5-4
CASSRGQGANTGELFF
TGTGCCAGCAGCAGGGGACAGGGGGCAAATACCGGGGAGCTGTTTTTT
>TRBJ2-7|TRBD1|NA|TRBV7-8
CASSLNPGQGAREQYF
TGTGCCAGCAGCTTAAATCCGGGACAGGGGGCGAGGGAGCAGTACTTC
>TRBJ1-1|NA|NA|TRBV11-2
CASSLREGLPTEAFF
TGTGCCAGCAGCCTCCGGGAAGGGCTGCCGACTGAAGCTTTCTTT
>TRBJ2-1|NA|NA|TRBV5-1
CASSLGGASGEQFF
TGCGCCAGCAGCTTAGGGGGGGCGTCAGGAGAGCAGTTCTTC
>TRBJ1-4|TRBD1|NA|TRBV10-3
CAISSGTGLNEKLFF
TGTGCCATCAGTTCCGGGACAGGGTTAAATGAAAAACTGTTTTTT
>TRBJ2-1|NA|NA|TRBV6-6
CASSPLKGDSYNEQFF
TGTGCCAGCAGCCCCCTCAAGGGGGACTCCTACAATGAGCAGTTCTTC
>TRBJ1-4|TRBD1|NA|TRBV19
CASSPTSWDRDEKLFF
TGTGCCAGTAGTCCTACTTCATGGGACAGGGACGAAAAACTGTTTTTT
>TRBJ1-4|TRBD1|NA|TRBV25-1
CASSPTIGGGGEKLFF
TGTGCCAGCAGTCCCACTATTGGAGGGGGCGGAGAAAAACTGTTTTTT
>TRBJ2-2|TRBD2|NA|TRBV6-2/TRBV6-3
CASSSPGPSGSTGELFF
TGTGCCAGCAGTTCGCCCGGTCCTAGCGGGAGCACCGGGGAGCTGTTTTTT
>TRBJ2-7|TRBD1|few|TRBV6-5
CASSPGDRSYEQYF
TGTGCCAGCAGCCCCGGGGACAGATCCTACGAGCAGTACTTC
>TRBJ1-1|TRBD1|NA|TRBV2
CARRTGSEAFF
TGTGCCAGGAGGACAGGGTCTGAAGCTTTCTTT
>TRBJ1-5|NA|NA|TRBV9
CASSETVSNQPQHF
TGTGCCAGCAGCGAAACAGTTAGCAATCAGCCCCAGCATTTT
>TRBJ1-5|TRBD1|NA|TRBV5-5
CASSLRVDRGTSQPQHF
TGTGCCAGCAGCCTGAGGGTCGACAGGGGAACAAGTCAGCCCCAGCATTTT
>TRBJ1-4|NA|few|TRBV25-1
CASTAGLNEKLFF
TGTGCCAGCACCGCAGGGTTAAATGAAAAACTGTTTTTT
>TRBJ1-1|NA|NA|TRBV12-3/TRBV12-4
CASSPGRRAFF
TGTGCCAGCAGCCCCGGGAGGCGTGCTTTCTTT
>TRBJ1-1|NA|NA|TRBV12-3/TRBV12-4
CASSTRTQGEAFF
TGTGCCAGCAGTACACGGACCCAGGGAGAAGCTTTCTTT
>TRBJ2-2|NA|NA|TRBV28
CASSFELTGELFF
TGTGCCAGCAGTTTTGAGTTGACCGGGGAGCTGTTTTTT
>TRBJ1-3|NA|NA|TRBV4-1
CASSQGQFGNTIYF
TGCGCCAGCAGCCAAGGGCAGTTTGGAAACACCATATATTTT
>TRBJ1-1|TRBD1|NA|TRBV6-5
CASSATGVNTEAFF
TGTGCCAGCAGCGCCACAGGGGTGAACACTGAAGCTTTCTTT
>TRBJ2-5|TRBD1|NA|TRBV6-5
CASSYSDRRGETQYF
TGTGCCAGCAGTTACTCGGACAGGAGAGGAGAGACCCAGTACTTC
>TRBJ2-1|NA|NA|TRBV2
CASSGGDGNEQFF
TGTGCCAGCAGTGGGGGGGACGGGAATGAGCAGTTCTTC
>TRBJ2-7|TRBD1|NA|TRBV5-6
CASSFTGGPFDEQYF
TGTGCCAGCAGCTTCACAGGGGGCCCATTTGATGAGCAGTACTTC
>TRBJ2-5|NA|NA|TRBV9
CASSVAPLLGTRETQYF
TGTGCCAGCAGCGTAGCCCCCCTCCTAGGTACGCGAGAGACCCAGTACTTC
>TRBJ1-5|NA|NA|TRBV4-1
CASSQGLGGSNQPQHF
TGCGCCAGCAGCCAAGGGTTGGGGGGGAGCAATCAGCCCCAGCATTTT
>TRBJ2-1|NA|NA|TRBV7-9
CASSLVEGSGLNNEQFF
TGTGCCAGCAGCTTAGTGGAAGGTAGCGGTTTAAACAATGAGCAGTTCTTC
>TRBJ2-1|TRBD2|NA|TRBV2
CASSEERGSSYNEQFF
TGTGCCAGCAGTGAAGAGCGGGGGAGCTCCTACAATGAGCAGTTCTTC
>TRBJ1-2|NA|NA|TRBV28
CASSLGRYGYTF
TGTGCCAGCAGTTTGGGCCGCTATGGCTACACCTTC
>TRBJ1-1|NA|NA|TRBV20-1
CSAFETRGAFF
TGCAGTGCTTTCGAAACCCGAGGCGCTTTCTTT
>TRBJ1-2|NA|NA|TRBV2
CASSALIEEEAYGYTF
TGTGCCAGCAGTGCTCTCATCGAGGAAGAGGCCTATGGCTACACCTTC
>TRBJ2-1|NA|NA|TRBV18
CASSSNRGYNEQFF
TGTGCCAGCTCATCAAATCGCGGCTACAATGAGCAGTTCTTC
>TRBJ2-1|TRBD2|NA|TRBV5-4
CASSLVGGRSYNEQFF
TGTGCCAGCAGCTTGGTGGGGGGGAGATCCTACAATGAGCAGTTCTTC
>TRBJ2-2|NA|NA|TRBV10-3
CAISESEGGELFF
TGTGCCATCAGTGAGTCGGAGGGCGGGGAGCTGTTTTTT
>TRBJ1-1|TRBD1|NA|TRBV9
CASSPRTGNTEAFF
TGTGCCAGCAGCCCCAGGACAGGAAACACTGAAGCTTTCTTT
>TRBJ2-7|TRBD2|NA|TRBV28
CASSLSGSFYEQYF
TGTGCCAGCAGTTTAAGCGGGAGTTTCTACGAGCAGTACTTC
>TRBJ2-2|TRBD1|NA|TRBV10-3
CAISESRGLGELFF
TGTGCCATCAGTGAGTCGAGGGGGCTCGGGGAGCTGTTTTTT
>TRBJ2-2|TRBD2|NA|TRBV18
CASSFGLAGLGLFF
TGTGCCAGCTCATTCGGACTAGCGGGACTGGGGCTGTTTTTT
>TRBJ2-3|TRBD1|NA|TRBV5-1
CASSHRDRGTDTQYF
TGCGCCAGCAGCCACCGGGACAGGGGCACAGATACGCAGTATTTT
>TRBJ2-2|TRBD1|NA|TRBV5-5
CASSLPTGDIGELFF
TGTGCCAGCAGCCTACCGACAGGGGATATCGGGGAGCTGTTTTTT